Listed below are T cell receptor beta chains from one sample, sequenced in a study of response to subunit inactivated influenza vaccine. TCRdb re-derived calls from the RT-PCR reads in MiXCR, one entry per CDR3 protein. Found here are around 520,000 distinct CDR3 sequences, 25% of them singletons; the top ten hold over 1.5%. The starting material was CD4+ T cells sorted from PBMCs, obtained 5 to 6 days after vaccination. The origin of the receptors is a man aged 50 to 59 who received an inactivated influenza vaccine. The CDR3 runs from the conserved cysteine through the conserved F or W. Fields, in order: V gene, clone size, J gene, CDR3 length, D gene, CDR3 DNA, CDR3 protein. A D gene is named only where the DNA matches it firmly. A clone size is listed for some rows: how often the clone was seen (once, few, many), or a class if it is expanded.

>TRBV12-3/TRBV12-4|few|TRBJ2-7|16|TRBD2
TGTGCCAGCAGACCTCCCGCGTCTAGCGGGAGGGAGGAGCAGTACTTC
CASRPPASSGREEQYF
>TRBV15|NA|TRBJ2-3|14|NA
TGTGCCACCAGCAGAGTCCTAGGCACAGATACGCAGTATTTT
CATSRVLGTDTQYF
>TRBV10-3|few|TRBJ2-5|12|NA
TGTGCCATCGGGGGACAAGAGGAGACCCAGTACTTC
CAIGGQEETQYF
>TRBV5-1|few|TRBJ2-7|15|TRBD2
TGCGCCAGCAGCCAGGCGGGAGGCACTCAGTACGAGCAGTACTTC
CASSQAGGTQYEQYF
>TRBV20-1|once|TRBJ1-2|14|TRBD1
TGCAGTGCTAATCCACGGGACAGGGGATATGGCTACACCTTC
CSANPRDRGYGYTF
>TRBV3-1|few|TRBJ2-7|14|NA
TGTGCCAGCAGCAGACAGGACCAAACCTACGAGCAGTACTTC
CASSRQDQTYEQYF
>TRBV18|few|TRBJ2-5|15|NA
TGTGCCAGCTCACCAAACAGGGATGAAGGGGAGACCCAGTACTTC
CASSPNRDEGETQYF
>TRBV12-3/TRBV12-4|NA|TRBJ2-2|16|TRBD2
TGTGCCAGCATTCCTGGGACTAGATGGAGTACCGGGGAGCTGTTTTTT
CASIPGTRWSTGELFF
>TRBV30|many|TRBJ1-3|14|NA
TGTGCCTGGACCATGGAGGTGGCAGGAAACACCATATATTTT
CAWTMEVAGNTIYF
>TRBV4-3|NA|TRBJ2-5|15|TRBD1
TGCGCCAGCAGCCAGGGACAGGGGTTGTGGGAGACCCAGTACTTC
CASSQGQGLWETQYF
>TRBV29-1|few|TRBJ2-2|13|TRBD1
TGCAGCGTTAAGACAGGGGGCACCGGGGAGCTGTTTTTT
CSVKTGGTGELFF
>TRBV6-5|few|TRBJ2-3|16|TRBD2
TGTGCCAGCAGTTACGGGCTAGCGGGAGTCGTCGATACGCAGTATTTT
CASSYGLAGVVDTQYF
>TRBV5-1|NA|TRBJ1-2|17|NA
TGCGCCAGCAGCTTGGAGGTCAGGGATGATGGGAACTATGGCTACACCTTC
CASSLEVRDDGNYGYTF
>TRBV6-1|NA|TRBJ2-1|14|NA
TGTGCCAGCAGCACCCTATGGGGGGTTAATGAGCAGTTCTTC
CASSTLWGVNEQFF
>TRBV15|few|TRBJ1-5|15|NA
TGTGCCACCAGCAGAGCCGGAACCAGCAATCAGCCCCAGCATTTT
CATSRAGTSNQPQHF
>TRBV6-5|NA|TRBJ2-3|15|TRBD2
TGTGCCAGCAGTTTAGGACGGGGCGGGAGGAGTACGCAGTATTTT
CASSLGRGGRSTQYF
>TRBV18|NA|TRBJ2-5|17|NA
TGTGCCAGCTCCCCCGTTGGTAGCCTTTCGGGAGAAGAGACCCAGTACTTC
CASSPVGSLSGEETQYF
>TRBV29-1|NA|TRBJ2-7|14|NA
TGCAGCGTTGCCCCCTCTGGCAGGTACTACGAGCAGTACTTC
CSVAPSGRYYEQYF
>TRBV5-4|NA|TRBJ2-5|14|NA
TGTGCCAGCAGCTTGGAGGGACCACAAGAGACCCAGTACTTC
CASSLEGPQETQYF
>TRBV10-3|NA|TRBJ2-2|15|TRBD1
TGTGCCATCAGTGAGCGGGACAGAAACACCGGGGAGCTGTTTTTT
CAISERDRNTGELFF
>TRBV5-1|NA|TRBJ2-5|15|NA
TGCGCCAGCAGCTTGAGTGGCCCGATCCAAGAGACCCAGTACTTC
CASSLSGPIQETQYF
>TRBV20-1|few|TRBJ2-7|11|NA
TGCAGTGCTAGGACTGGATACGAGCAGTACTTC
CSARTGYEQYF
>TRBV20-1|few|TRBJ2-5|15|NA
TGCAGTGCTGATACCGGGACCGCCGCCCAAGAGACCCAGTACTTC
CSADTGTAAQETQYF
>TRBV30|NA|TRBJ2-2|15|TRBD2
TGTGCCTGGAGTAAGGTAGCGGGAGCCACCGGGGAGCTGTTTTTT
CAWSKVAGATGELFF
>TRBV4-1|few|TRBJ2-2|16|NA
TGCGCCAGCAGCCAAGATGGGAGGGGGCGCGGCGGGGAGCTGTTTTTT
CASSQDGRGRGGELFF
>TRBV6-2/TRBV6-3|NA|TRBJ1-5|15|NA
TGTGCCAGCATCGAATCGGGGGTACCCAATCAGCCCCAGCATTTT
CASIESGVPNQPQHF
>TRBV10-2|NA|TRBJ2-3|15|NA
TGCGCCAGCAGACCCCTCGGCTCCAACACAGATACGCAGTATTTT
CASRPLGSNTDTQYF
>TRBV7-9|NA|TRBJ1-1|14|NA
TGTGCCAGCAGCCGTCAGGGACAGAACACTGAAGCTTTCTTT
CASSRQGQNTEAFF
>TRBV7-9|few|TRBJ2-1|14|NA
TGTGCCAGCAGCACGGGCCACCTCTACAATGAGCAGTTCTTC
CASSTGHLYNEQFF
>TRBV6-2/TRBV6-3|NA|TRBJ2-1|14|NA
TGTGCCAGCAGTTACCCTACAACCTACAATGAGCAGTTCTTC
CASSYPTTYNEQFF
>TRBV19|once|TRBJ2-7|15|TRBD1
TGTGCCAGTAGTATAACCCGGGACAGGGGGTACGAGCAGTACTTC
CASSITRDRGYEQYF
>TRBV5-5|NA|TRBJ2-7|15|NA
TGTGCCAGCAGGGCCCCGGGACGGAGCTCCTACGAGCAGTACTTC
CASRAPGRSSYEQYF
>TRBV6-5|NA|TRBJ2-7|15|TRBD1
TGTGCCAGCAGTTACGTGGGGACAGGGGTCAACGAGCAGTACTTC
CASSYVGTGVNEQYF
>TRBV12-3/TRBV12-4|NA|TRBJ2-7|14|NA
TGTGCCAGCAGTGAAGCGGGCGACTCCTACGAGCAGTACTTC
CASSEAGDSYEQYF
>TRBV20-1|few|TRBJ2-2|14|NA
TGCAGTGCTAGAGATTCCGGACGGGCCGGGGAGCTGTTTTTT
CSARDSGRAGELFF
>TRBV4-1|NA|TRBJ1-1|14|NA
TGCGCCAGCAGCCCGTTCGACAGGAACACTGAAGCTTTCTTT
CASSPFDRNTEAFF
>TRBV5-1|NA|TRBJ2-2|14|NA
TGCGCCAGCAGGGGTAGCGGTGTCACCGGGGAGCTGTTTTTT
CASRGSGVTGELFF
>TRBV6-5|few|TRBJ2-3|14|TRBD2
TGTGCCAGCAGTTACTCGAGCCTAGCGGGGGTACAGTATTTT
CASSYSSLAGVQYF
>TRBV27|NA|TRBJ2-1|17|TRBD2
TGTGCCAGCAGTCCATTGTCCGGGACTAGCGGTTACAATGAGCAGTTCTTC
CASSPLSGTSGYNEQFF
>TRBV3-1|NA|TRBJ2-1|15|TRBD2
TGTGCCAGCGCCGGGGGGATAGCTAGGGTGCATGAGCAGTTCTTC
CASAGGIARVHEQFF
>TRBV29-1|few|TRBJ1-1|13|NA
TGCAGCGTGCAGGGGACTCTAAACACTGAAGCTTTCTTT
CSVQGTLNTEAFF
>TRBV9|NA|TRBJ2-3|16|TRBD1
TGTGCCAGCAGCGTAGCTGAGGGGGCTTTCGCAGATACGCAGTATTTT
CASSVAEGAFADTQYF
>TRBV3-1|NA|TRBJ2-5|16|NA
TGTGCCAGCAGCGAACCCCCCCCCGCAGGGAGGGAGACCCAGTACTTC
CASSEPPPAGRETQYF
>TRBV10-3|NA|TRBJ2-3|11|NA
TGTGCCATCAGAAATGCAGATACGCAGTATTTT
CAIRNADTQYF
>TRBV27|NA|TRBJ2-5|15|TRBD1
TGTGCCAGCAGTTCTGGGACAGGGGGTCGGGAGACCCAGTACTTC
CASSSGTGGRETQYF
>TRBV20-1|once|TRBJ2-7|14|NA
TGCAGTGCTATAGGGCGGGCCAGCTCCTACGAGCAGTACTTC
CSAIGRASSYEQYF
>TRBV20-1|few|TRBJ1-5|13|TRBD1
TGCAGTGCTAACACAGGGGTCAATCAGCCCCAGCATTTT
CSANTGVNQPQHF
>TRBV4-2|few|TRBJ2-7|13|NA
TGTGCCAGCAGCCAGGCCCCCTCCTACGAGCAGTACTTC
CASSQAPSYEQYF
>TRBV6-6|NA|TRBJ2-5|13|NA
TGTGCCAGCAGTTACACTAGAGGGGGGACCCAGTACTTC
CASSYTRGGTQYF
>TRBV5-1|NA|TRBJ2-3|17|TRBD2
TGCGCCAGCAGCGTGGTGCCTAGCGGGACGGGCACAGATACGCAGTATTTT
CASSVVPSGTGTDTQYF
>TRBV7-9|NA|TRBJ1-1|14|NA
TGTGCCAGCAGCTTAATGACGGGGAACACTGAAGCTTTCTTT
CASSLMTGNTEAFF
>TRBV5-1|few|TRBJ1-3|15|NA
TGCGCCAGCAGCCCTGGTTTCGCCTCTGGAAACACCATATATTTT
CASSPGFASGNTIYF
>TRBV12-3/TRBV12-4|few|TRBJ2-3|12|NA
TGTGCCAGCAGTTTTTCGGCAGATACGCAGTATTTT
CASSFSADTQYF
>TRBV6-1|once|TRBJ2-7|13|NA
TGTGCCAGCAGTGAAGCGACCCACAGGGAGCAGTACTTC
CASSEATHREQYF
>TRBV7-3|NA|TRBJ2-3|16|NA
TGTGCCAGCAGCTTACTTGGGGGGCAGGGTGGAGATACGCAGTATTTT
CASSLLGGQGGDTQYF
>TRBV29-1|NA|TRBJ1-1|13|NA
TGCAGCGTTGAGCGGACAATGAACACTGAAGCTTTCTTT
CSVERTMNTEAFF
>TRBV18|NA|TRBJ2-5|16|TRBD2
TGTGCCAGCTCACCGGTCGGTAGCGGGGGGTCTGAGACCCAGTACTTC
CASSPVGSGGSETQYF
>TRBV11-1|NA|TRBJ2-2|18|TRBD1
TGTGCCAGCAGCTTACTAAACCCAGGACAGGGCAGTAACGGGGAGCTGTTTTTT
CASSLLNPGQGSNGELFF
>TRBV12-3/TRBV12-4|many|TRBJ1-3|15|NA
TGTGCCAGCAGTTTAGCGGCAGGCTCTGGAAACACCATATATTTT
CASSLAAGSGNTIYF